The sequence of this TCR beta chain was determined in a study of T cell clonotyping in hematopoietic cell transplantation (dated by TCRdb to about 2021). Broadly, across the study: Recipient samples taken before transplant were obtained following cytoreduction. The study collected approximately 130 blood samples from 35 to 40 consecutive transplant recipients and their related donors. Patients were recruited between late 2015 and 2017 and followed until September 2020 or death. The paper as a whole reports these results and caveats: Overlap with donor repertoires was found for only a small fraction of recipient repertoires, with over 95% found to appear de novo at the given depth. Broader posttransplant TCR repertoire diversity was predicted by donor and pretransplant recipient Inverse Simpson Index values. The sample size was limited, and CD4 and CD8 repertoire contributions could not be separated because cells were not sorted. After transplant, TCR diversity in recipients dropped, and pathologically expanded clonotypes climbed progressively between day 30 and day 180.

The immunoSEQ assay, a bias-controlled multiplex PCR with V- and J-specific primers, was used to amplify TCR beta CDR3 regions from genomic DNA. In a second PCR step, the CDR3 amplicons were tagged with a proprietary barcode plus Illumina adapter sequences. CDR3 libraries were sequenced on an Illumina MiSeq instrument. The source study handled its data this way. Export and quality control were performed with immunoSEQ Analyzer 3.0, and downstream analyses were performed with R Bioconductor and Immunarch. Only productive rearrangements in the normalized downsampled data set were used to calculate repertoire metrics. In the normalized cohort, clonotypes with more than 5 templates were defined as pathologically expanded. The Inverse Simpson Index was used to measure repertoire diversity. The non-normalized data set was used for CMV-specificity analyses so that all clonotypes could be captured. TCRdb provides this immuneACCESS table in a form limited to in-frame rearrangements. Some clones are lacking; in checked studies, under half of them reflect an unresolved V gene, and why the rest are absent is not known. V, J and clone size are taken as reported in that table, and D and trimming were inferred from the DNA itself. The sample table lists approximately 28,000 clones, around 84% of them with a count of one. About 24% of the sample rests with the top ten.

Details on this clone: Its binding antigen is unknown. The sample holds no much larger clone one base away, and base qualities are not on file.

The time point label, as the study defines it: recipient sample about 28 days before transplant, after cytoreduction. Blood from recipients was drawn about 28 days before transplant and again at days 30, 100 and 180 after transplant. Using Nuclei Lysis Solution, genomic DNA was extracted from unfractionated peripheral blood mononuclear cells that were either fresh or cryopreserved. As encoded in the germline V gene (reference sequence), CDR1 is MNHEY while CDR2 is SMNVEV. Its CDR3 holds 14 amino acids, cysteine through phenylalanine. Kept here is only the CDR3 DNA, which spans 42 bases and is read in frame from base 1. Between the V and J ends, shortened by 2 bases and 2 bases respectively, the junction contains 7 bases.

The rearranged chain carries TRBV27 and TRBJ1-5; the D gene is not confidently resolved. The sequence was obtained from a woman aged 60-70 years with acute myeloid leukemia. Some clones in this sample may be carry-over from other donors' samples. The sequenced sample was peripheral blood mononuclear cells, obtained before stem cell transplant. The DNA is as follows: TGTGCCAGCAGTTTACGCATAGGCAATCAGCCCCAGCATTTT. Translated, this is CASSLRIGNQPQHF.